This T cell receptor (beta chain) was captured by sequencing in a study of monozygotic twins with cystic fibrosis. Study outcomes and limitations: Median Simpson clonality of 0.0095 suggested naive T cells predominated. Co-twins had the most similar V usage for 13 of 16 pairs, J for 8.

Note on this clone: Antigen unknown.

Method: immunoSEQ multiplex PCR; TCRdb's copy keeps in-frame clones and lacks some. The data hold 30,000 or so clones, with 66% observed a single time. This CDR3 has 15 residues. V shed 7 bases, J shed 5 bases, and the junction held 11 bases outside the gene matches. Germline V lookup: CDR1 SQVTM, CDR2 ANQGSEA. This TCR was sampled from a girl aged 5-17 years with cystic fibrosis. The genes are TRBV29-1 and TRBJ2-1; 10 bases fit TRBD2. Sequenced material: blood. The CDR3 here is CSAKGRLAGDNEQFF. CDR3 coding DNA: TGCAGCGCCAAGGGCCGGCTAGCGGGGGACAATGAGCAGTTCTTC.